The 15 T cell receptor beta chains below were found in one sample sequenced in a study of T cell responses to AZD1222 COVID-19 vaccine. TCRdb's table, derived via immunoSEQ multiplex PCR, lists solely in-frame clones and lacks some. Of 150,000 to 200,000 clones listed, more than 85% are singletons. The specimen comprised peripheral blood, sampled on day 0 of AZD1222 vaccination. These receptor sequences come from an adult in good health.

J is TRBJ1-5 and V is TRBV6-5, with a weak D call TRBD1 (6 bases). CDR1 and CDR2 from the germline V gene are MNHEY and SVGAGI. V was clipped by 5 bases and J by 7 bases, with 12 bases between them. The CDR3 runs to 13 residues. Written as DNA, the CDR3 is TGTGCCAGCAGTCCACAGGGACTACAGCCCCAGCATTTT. Its protein is CASSPQGLQPQHF.

The chain combines TRBV5-1 with TRBJ2-3; D ambiguous. The germline V gene has CDR1 SGHRS and CDR2 YFSETQ. This CDR3 has 15 amino acids. Trimming left V 5 bases short and J 1 base short, with 14 bases between. The CDR3 region is CASRRYASGTDTQYF. The CDR3 DNA follows: TGCGCCAGCAGGCGTTATGCGTCGGGCACAGATACGCAGTATTTT.

The chain carries TRBV27 and TRBJ1-2, with D perhaps TRBD1 (5 bases). The germline gives CDR1 MNHEY, CDR2 SMNVEV (reference sequence). This CDR3 contains 15 residues. With 3 bases removed from V and 4 bases from J, the gap between germline ends came to 15 bases. This CDR3 is CASSLGPAAFYGYTF. CDR3 DNA sequence: TGTGCCAGCAGTTTGGGGCCGGCCGCCTTCTATGGCTACACCTTC.

The rearrangement links TRBV4-2 to TRBJ2-5, with D possibly being TRBD2 (7 bases). The CDR3 extends over 14 amino acids. Trimming took off 3 bases at V and 5 bases at J, with 13 bases between the two ends. The germline CDR1 and CDR2 sequences are LGHNA and YNFKEQ. The CDR3 here is CASSQGAGGETQYF. CDR3 in DNA: TGTGCCAGCAGCCAGGGGGCCGGGGGGGAGACCCAGTACTTC.

The rearrangement uses TRBV28 and TRBJ2-5; 9 positions match TRBD2. Germline lookup yields CDR1 MDHEN and CDR2 SYDVKM. V was pared by 8 bases and J by 3 bases, with 13 bases of the junction left unmatched. This CDR3 region has 16 residues. The CDR3 nucleotides are TGTGCCAGCTTTGGCGGGGGGGCACGTGCGAAAGAGACCCAGTACTTC. It translates to CASFGGGARAKETQYF.

This clone was recorded only once. The chain couples TRBV20-1 to TRBJ2-7; 7 nucleotides match TRBD1. The CDR3 is 14 amino acids. Trimming at V came to 3 bases and at J to 2 bases, leaving 7 bases not matched to a gene. The V gene's germline CDR1 is DFQATT and CDR2 SNEGSKA (reference sequence). CDR3 protein: CSASWDREPYEQYF. The CDR3 bases are TGCAGTGCTAGTTGGGACAGAGAGCCCTACGAGCAGTACTTC.

The chain joins TRBV2 to TRBJ1-2; D not certain. This CDR3 comprises 14 residues. Looked up from germline, CDR1 is SNHLY and CDR2 is FYNNEI. V lost 7 bases and J 5 bases, leaving 17 bases between the germline ends. CDR3 nucleotides: TGTGCCAGCACTTACGGGTCCGTGGGGTATGGCTACACCTTC. The encoded protein is CASTYGSVGYGYTF. The full variable domain, its missing parts supplied by reference TRBV2 and TRBJ1-2, is EPEVTQTPSHQVTQMGQEVILRCVPISNHLYFYWYRQILGQKVEFLVSFYNNEISEKSEIFDDQFSVERPDGSNFTLKIRSTKLEDSAMYFCASTYGSVGYGYTFGSGTRLTVV.

This clone is a singleton in its sample. This chain joins TRBV11-2 and TRBJ2-1; D call uncertain. Germline-derived CDR1 and CDR2 are SGHAT and FQNNGV. Between the trimmed V and J ends, which lost 0 bases and 0 bases, there was a span of 6 bases. The CDR3 extends over 15 amino acids. CDR3 residues: CASSLEPSSYNEQFF. The CDR3 DNA reads TGTGCCAGCAGCTTAGAACCCAGCTCCTACAATGAGCAGTTCTTC. The full variable domain, its missing parts supplied by reference TRBV11-2 and TRBJ2-1, is EAGVAQSPRYKIIEKRQSVAFWCNPISGHATLYWYQQILGQGPKLLIQFQNNGVVDDSQLPKDRFSAERLKGVDSTLKIQPAKLEDSAVYLCASSLEPSSYNEQFFGPGTRLTVL.

The table lists this clone with a count of one. The same CDR3 is also encoded by other DNA sequences in this sample. Here the CDR3 reads CASSILGDQPQHF. CDR3 coding DNA: TGTGCCAGTAGTATTCTGGGGGATCAGCCCCAGCATTTT. The chain uses TRBV19 and TRBJ1-5; a possible D gene is TRBD1 (5 bases). The V end was cut by 3 bases, the J end by 5 bases, with 8 bases between. This CDR3 is 13 amino acids long. Germline lookup yields CDR1 LNHDA and CDR2 SQIVND (reference sequence). Supplemented by reference TRBV19 and TRBJ1-5, the full variable domain reads DGGITQSPKYLFRKEGQNVTLSCEQNLNHDAMYWYRQDPGQGLRLIYYSQIVNDFQKGDIAEGYSVSREKKESFPLTVTSAQKNPTAFYLCASSILGDQPQHFGDGTRLSIL.

This clone was detected only once. V is TRBV27 and J is TRBJ2-5; 10 positions match TRBD1. CDR1 and CDR2 from the germline V gene are MNHEY and SMNVEV (reference sequence). Trimming cost V 4 bases and J 6 bases; bases outside gene matches: 5. The CDR3 is 14 amino acids. As DNA, the CDR3 is TGTGCCAGCAGTTCAGACAGGGGGCAACAGACCCAGTACTTC. Translation: CASSSDRGQQTQYF.

This clone has only a few counts. The chain joins TRBV5-1 to TRBJ1-6; a weak D match, TRBD1 (6 bases). V gave up 0 bases and J gave up 6 bases, with 10 bases separating them. Germline V CDR1 and CDR2: SGHRS, YFSETQ. This CDR3 contains 15 residues. The CDR3 DNA sequence: TGCGCCAGCAGCTTGGGTTCGGACAGTAATTCACCCCTCCACTTT. This translates into CASSLGSDSNSPLHF.

This clone was seen just once. The chain joins TRBV7-9 to TRBJ2-1; no clear D gene. Germline CDR1 and CDR2: SEHNR and FQNEAQ (reference sequence). The CDR3 totals 12 residues. The V gene lost 3 bases and the J gene lost 8 bases, with 8 bases spanning the gap. CDR3 amino acids: CASSLGFDEQFF. The CDR3 DNA follows: TGTGCCAGCAGCTTGGGATTCGATGAGCAGTTCTTC.

The chain employs TRBV6-5 and TRBJ2-7; D is uncertain. V was shortened by 0 bases and J by 2 bases, with 5 bases between the two germline ends. Germline assignment: CDR1 MNHEY and CDR2 SVGAGI. This CDR3 is built from 13 residues. The CDR3 region has the DNA TGTGCCAGCAGTTACTCGGGCCCCTACGAGCAGTACTTC. Translated, it gives CASSYSGPYEQYF.

The rearrangement uses TRBV19 and TRBJ1-2; D is possibly TRBD1 (6 bases). Germline V lookup: CDR1 LNHDA, CDR2 SQIVND (reference sequence). The CDR3 is 14 amino acids. Trimming took 2 bases from V and 8 from J, leaving 15 bases between them. CDR3 nucleotide sequence: TGTGCCAGTAGTATACCGGGACACCGCGCGGGCTACACCTTC. It is translated as CASSIPGHRAGYTF.

CDR3 region: CSGTLHTQYF. In DNA form, the CDR3 reads TGCAGCGGGACTTTACATACGCAGTATTTT. The J gene is TRBJ2-3, the V gene TRBV29-1, with D perhaps matching TRBD2 (5 bases). The CDR3 spans 10 residues. The ends were cut back, 7 bases at V and 7 bases at J, with 9 bases in the middle. CDR1 SQVTM and CDR2 ANQGSEA come from the germline V gene.